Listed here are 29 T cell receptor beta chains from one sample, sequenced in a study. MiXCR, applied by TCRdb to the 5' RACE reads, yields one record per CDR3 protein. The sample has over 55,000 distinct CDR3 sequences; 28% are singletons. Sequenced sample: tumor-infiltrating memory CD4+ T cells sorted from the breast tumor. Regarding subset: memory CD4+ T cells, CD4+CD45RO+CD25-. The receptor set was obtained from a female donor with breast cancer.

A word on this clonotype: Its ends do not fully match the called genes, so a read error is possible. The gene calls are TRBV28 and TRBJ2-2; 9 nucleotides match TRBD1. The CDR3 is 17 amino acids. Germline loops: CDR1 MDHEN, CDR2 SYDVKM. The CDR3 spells CASSFGSWDRVTGELLF. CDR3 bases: TGTGCCAGCAGTTTCGGATCCTGGGACAGGGTTACCGGGGAGCTGCTTTTT.

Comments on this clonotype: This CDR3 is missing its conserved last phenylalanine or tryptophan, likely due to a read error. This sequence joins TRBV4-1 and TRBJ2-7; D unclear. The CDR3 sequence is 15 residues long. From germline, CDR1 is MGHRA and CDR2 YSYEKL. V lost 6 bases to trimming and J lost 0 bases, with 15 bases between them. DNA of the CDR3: TGCGCCAGCAGTCCTACCAGTCTGAGCTCCTACGAGCAGTACGCC. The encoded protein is CASSPTSLSSYEQYA.

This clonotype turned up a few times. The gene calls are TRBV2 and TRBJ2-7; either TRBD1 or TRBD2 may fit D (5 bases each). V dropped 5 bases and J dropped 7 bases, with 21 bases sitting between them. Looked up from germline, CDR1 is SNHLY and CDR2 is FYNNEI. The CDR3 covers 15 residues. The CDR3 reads CASSTGTAFYVEQYF. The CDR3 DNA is TGTGCCAGCAGTACCGGGACGGCCTTCTACGTTGAGCAGTACTTC.

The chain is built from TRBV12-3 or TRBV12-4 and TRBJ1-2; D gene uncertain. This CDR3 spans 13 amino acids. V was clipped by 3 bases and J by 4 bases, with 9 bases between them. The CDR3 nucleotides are TGTGCCAGCAGTTTTACAGTTGGCTATGGCTACACCTTC. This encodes CASSFTVGYGYTF.

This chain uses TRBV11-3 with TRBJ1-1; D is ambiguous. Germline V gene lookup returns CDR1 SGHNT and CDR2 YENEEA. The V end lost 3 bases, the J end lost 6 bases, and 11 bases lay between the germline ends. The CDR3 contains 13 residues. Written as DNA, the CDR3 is TGTGCCAGCAGCTTTCCACAAAGATCTGAAGCTTTCTTT. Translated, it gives CASSFPQRSEAFF.

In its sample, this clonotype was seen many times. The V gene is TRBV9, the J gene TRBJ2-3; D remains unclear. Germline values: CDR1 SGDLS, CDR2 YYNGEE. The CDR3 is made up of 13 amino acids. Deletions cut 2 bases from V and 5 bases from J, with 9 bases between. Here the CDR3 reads CASSVIFGDTQYF. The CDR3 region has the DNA TGTGCCAGCAGCGTCATTTTTGGAGATACGCAGTATTTT.

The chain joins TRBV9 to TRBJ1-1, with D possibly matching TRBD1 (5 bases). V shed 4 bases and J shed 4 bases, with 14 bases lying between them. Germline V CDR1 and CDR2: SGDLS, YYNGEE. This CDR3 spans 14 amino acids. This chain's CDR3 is CASSPRGIGTEAFF. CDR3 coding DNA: TGTGCCAGCAGCCCTCGGGGGATCGGCACTGAAGCTTTCTTT.

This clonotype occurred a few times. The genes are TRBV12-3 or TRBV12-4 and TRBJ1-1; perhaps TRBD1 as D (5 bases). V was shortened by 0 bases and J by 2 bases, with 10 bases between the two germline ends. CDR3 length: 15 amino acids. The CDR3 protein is CASSLAGRLNTEAFF. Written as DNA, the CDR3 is TGTGCCAGCAGTTTAGCGGGACGGTTAAACACTGAAGCTTTCTTT.

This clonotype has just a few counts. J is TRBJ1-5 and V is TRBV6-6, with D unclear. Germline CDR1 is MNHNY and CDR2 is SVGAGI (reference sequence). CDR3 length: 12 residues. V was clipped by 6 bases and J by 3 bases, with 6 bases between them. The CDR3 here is CASSPANQPQHF. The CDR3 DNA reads TGTGCCAGCAGCCCGGCCAATCAGCCCCAGCATTTT.

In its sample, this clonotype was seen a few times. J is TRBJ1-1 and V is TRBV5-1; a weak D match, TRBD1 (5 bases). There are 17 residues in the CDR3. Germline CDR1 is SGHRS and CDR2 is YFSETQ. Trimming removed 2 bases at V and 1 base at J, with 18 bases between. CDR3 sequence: CASSFRVSAGKNTEAFF. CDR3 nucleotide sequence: TGCGCCAGCAGCTTTCGAGTGTCGGCAGGGAAGAACACTGAAGCTTTCTTT.

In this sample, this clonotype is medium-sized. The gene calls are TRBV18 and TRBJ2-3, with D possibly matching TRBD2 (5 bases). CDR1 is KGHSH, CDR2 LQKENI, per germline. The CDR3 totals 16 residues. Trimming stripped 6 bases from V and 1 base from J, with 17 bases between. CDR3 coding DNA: TGTGCCAGCTCCCAATGGGATAGCGAACGCACAGATACGCAGTATTTT. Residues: CASSQWDSERTDTQYF.

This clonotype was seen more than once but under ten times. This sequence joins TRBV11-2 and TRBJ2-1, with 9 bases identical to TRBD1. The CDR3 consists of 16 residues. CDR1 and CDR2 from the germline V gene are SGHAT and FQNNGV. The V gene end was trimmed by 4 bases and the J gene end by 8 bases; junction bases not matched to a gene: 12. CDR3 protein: CASSSIRDRVRDEQFF. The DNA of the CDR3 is TGTGCCAGCAGCTCTATCCGGGACAGGGTTAGGGATGAGCAGTTCTTC.

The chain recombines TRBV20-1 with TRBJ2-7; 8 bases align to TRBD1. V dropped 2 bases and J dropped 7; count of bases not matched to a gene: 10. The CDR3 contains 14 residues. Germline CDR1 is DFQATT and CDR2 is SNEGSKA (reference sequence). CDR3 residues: CSARYSQGANEQYV. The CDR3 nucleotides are TGCAGTGCTAGATATTCGCAGGGGGCGAATGAGCAGTACGTC.

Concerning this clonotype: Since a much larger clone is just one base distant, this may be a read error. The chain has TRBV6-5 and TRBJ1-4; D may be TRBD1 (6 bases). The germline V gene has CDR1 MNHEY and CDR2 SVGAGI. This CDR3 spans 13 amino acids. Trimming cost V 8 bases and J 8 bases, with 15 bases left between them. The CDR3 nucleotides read TGTGCCAGCCCGCGGGGGCTTGGAGAAAAACTGTTTTTT. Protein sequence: CASPRGLGEKLFF.

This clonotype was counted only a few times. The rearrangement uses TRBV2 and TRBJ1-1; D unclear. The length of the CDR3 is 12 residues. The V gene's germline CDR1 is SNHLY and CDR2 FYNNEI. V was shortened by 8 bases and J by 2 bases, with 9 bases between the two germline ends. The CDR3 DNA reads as TGTGCCAGCCTCCCGGTAAACACTGAAGCTTTCTTT. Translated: CASLPVNTEAFF.

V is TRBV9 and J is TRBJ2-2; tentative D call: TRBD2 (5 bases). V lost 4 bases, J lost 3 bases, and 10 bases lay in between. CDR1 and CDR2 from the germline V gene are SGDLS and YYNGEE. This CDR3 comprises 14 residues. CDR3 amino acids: CASSPLLDTGELFF. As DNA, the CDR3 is TGTGCCAGCAGCCCCTTACTAGACACCGGGGAGCTGTTTTTT.

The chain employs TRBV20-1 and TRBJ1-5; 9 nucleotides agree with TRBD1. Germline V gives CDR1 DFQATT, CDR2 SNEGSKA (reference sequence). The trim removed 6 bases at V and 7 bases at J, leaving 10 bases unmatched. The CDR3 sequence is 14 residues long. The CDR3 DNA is TGCAGTGCCCCACCAGGGGACAGGGTACAGCCCCAGCATTTT. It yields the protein CSAPPGDRVQPQHF.

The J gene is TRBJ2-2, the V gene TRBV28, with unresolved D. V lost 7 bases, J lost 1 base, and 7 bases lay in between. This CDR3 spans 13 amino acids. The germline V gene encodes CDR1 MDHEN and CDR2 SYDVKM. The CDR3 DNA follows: TGTGCCAGCACCCTAGGGAACACCGGGGAGCTGTTTTTT. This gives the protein CASTLGNTGELFF.

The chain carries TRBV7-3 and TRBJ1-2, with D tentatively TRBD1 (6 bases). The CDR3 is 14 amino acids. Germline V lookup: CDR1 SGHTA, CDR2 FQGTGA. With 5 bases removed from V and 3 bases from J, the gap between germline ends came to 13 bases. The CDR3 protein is CASSIGGVDYGYTF. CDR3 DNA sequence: TGTGCCAGCAGCATAGGGGGGGTCGACTATGGCTACACCTTC.

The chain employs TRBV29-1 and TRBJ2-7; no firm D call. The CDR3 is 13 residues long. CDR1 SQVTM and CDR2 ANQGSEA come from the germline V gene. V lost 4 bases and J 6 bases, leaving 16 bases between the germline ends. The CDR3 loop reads CSVVRLASGEQYF. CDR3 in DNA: TGCAGCGTTGTCAGGCTGGCCTCGGGCGAGCAGTACTTC.

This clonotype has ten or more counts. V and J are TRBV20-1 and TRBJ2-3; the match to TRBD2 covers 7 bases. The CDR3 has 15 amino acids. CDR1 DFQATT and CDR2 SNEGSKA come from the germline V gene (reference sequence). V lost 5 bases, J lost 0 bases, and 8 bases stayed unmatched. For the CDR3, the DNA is TGCAGTGCTGGGCTTAGCGGGTTTAGCACAGATACGCAGTATTTT. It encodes CSAGLSGFSTDTQYF.

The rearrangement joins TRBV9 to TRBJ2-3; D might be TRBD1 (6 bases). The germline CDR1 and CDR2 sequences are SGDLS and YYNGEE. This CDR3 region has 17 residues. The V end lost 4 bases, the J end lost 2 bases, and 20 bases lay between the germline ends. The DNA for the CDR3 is TGTGCCAGCAGCTCAATCTCATGGACAGACTTCACAGATACGCAGTATTTT. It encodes CASSSISWTDFTDTQYF.

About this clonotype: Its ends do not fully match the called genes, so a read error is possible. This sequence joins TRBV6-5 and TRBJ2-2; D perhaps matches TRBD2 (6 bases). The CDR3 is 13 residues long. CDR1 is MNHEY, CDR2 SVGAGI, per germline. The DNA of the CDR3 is TGTGCCAGCTGTGAATCGCCCCCCGGGGGGCTGTTTTTT. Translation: CASCESPPGGLFF.

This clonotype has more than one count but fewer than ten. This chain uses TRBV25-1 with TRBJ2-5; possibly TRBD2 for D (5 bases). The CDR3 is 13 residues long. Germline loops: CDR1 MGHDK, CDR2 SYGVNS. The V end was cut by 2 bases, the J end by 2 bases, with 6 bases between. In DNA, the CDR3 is TGTGCCAGCAGTGAAAGACTACAAGAGACCCAGTACTTC. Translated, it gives CASSERLQETQYF.

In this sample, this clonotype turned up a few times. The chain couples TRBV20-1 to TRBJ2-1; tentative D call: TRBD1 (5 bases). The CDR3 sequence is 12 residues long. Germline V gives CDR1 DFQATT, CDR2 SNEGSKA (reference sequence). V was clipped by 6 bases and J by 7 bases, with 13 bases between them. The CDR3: CSAASRVNEQFF. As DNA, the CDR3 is TGCAGTGCGGCCTCCAGGGTAAATGAGCAGTTCTTC.

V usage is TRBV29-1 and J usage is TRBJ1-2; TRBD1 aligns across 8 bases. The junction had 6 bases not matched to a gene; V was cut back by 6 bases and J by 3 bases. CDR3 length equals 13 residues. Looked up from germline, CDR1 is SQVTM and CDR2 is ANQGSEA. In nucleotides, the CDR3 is TGCAGCGTAACGACAGGGGTCTACTATGGCTACACCTTC. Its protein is CSVTTGVYYGYTF.

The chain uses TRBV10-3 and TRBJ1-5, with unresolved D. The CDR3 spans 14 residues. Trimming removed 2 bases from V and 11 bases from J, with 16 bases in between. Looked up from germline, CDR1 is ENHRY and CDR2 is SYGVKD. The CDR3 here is CAISEGPGREAQHF. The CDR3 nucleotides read TGTGCCATCAGTGAGGGGCCAGGAAGGGAGGCCCAGCATTTT.

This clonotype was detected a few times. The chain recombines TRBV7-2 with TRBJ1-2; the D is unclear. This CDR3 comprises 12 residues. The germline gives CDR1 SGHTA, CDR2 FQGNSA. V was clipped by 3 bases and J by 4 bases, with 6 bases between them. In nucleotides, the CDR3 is TGTGCCAGCAGCTTCAGTCCCTATGGCTACACCTTC. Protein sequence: CASSFSPYGYTF.

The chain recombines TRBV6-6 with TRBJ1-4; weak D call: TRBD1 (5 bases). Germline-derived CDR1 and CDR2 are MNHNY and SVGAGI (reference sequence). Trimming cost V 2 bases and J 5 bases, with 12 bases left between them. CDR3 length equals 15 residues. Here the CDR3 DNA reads TGTGCCAGCAGTTACGGAGACAGCTCAAATGAAAAACTGTTTTTT. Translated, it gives CASSYGDSSNEKLFF.